Listed here are 22 T cell receptor beta chains from one sample, sequenced in a study of blood T cell repertoires in COVID-19. The data were produced by immunoSEQ multiplex PCR, yet TCRdb's version contains in-frame clones alone and is incomplete. The data contain about 78,000 clones, approximately 86% of them singletons. The material sequenced was peripheral blood. The receptors were sampled from a man between 45 and 60 years old with active or convalescent COVID-19.

The J gene is TRBJ1-3, the V gene TRBV7-9; no reliable D call. The V end was cut by 5 bases, the J end by 5 bases, with 7 bases between. Germline V gene data show CDR1 as SEHNR and CDR2 as FQNEAQ (reference sequence). This CDR3 is built from 12 residues. CDR3: CASSIHRNTIYF. CDR3 in DNA: TGTGCCAGCAGCATCCACAGAAACACCATATATTTT.

Only a few counts were recorded for this clone. J is TRBJ2-7 and V is TRBV27, with 9 bases lining up with TRBD2. This CDR3 is built from 13 residues. The germline V gene has CDR1 MNHEY and CDR2 SMNVEV (reference sequence). J was trimmed by 4 bases and V by 5 bases; bases with no gene match: 3. The CDR3 DNA follows: TGTGCCAGCAGTCTCCTAGCGGGGTACGAGCAGTACGTC. Protein sequence: CASSLLAGYEQYV.

This chain connects TRBV11-2 to TRBJ2-7, with 7 nucleotides matching TRBD1. This CDR3 is 15 amino acids long. V dropped 1 base and J dropped 2; count of bases not matched to a gene: 5. Per the germline V gene, CDR1 is SGHAT and CDR2 is FQNNGV. The DNA for the CDR3 is TGTGCCAGCAGCTTAGCCGGGACAGTGCCCTACGAGCAGTACTTC. It specifies CASSLAGTVPYEQYF.

CDR3 sequence (DNA): TGTGCCAGCAGCTTATCTACCCCAGGGAACACCGGGGAGCTGTTTTTT. Translation: CASSLSTPGNTGELFF. The chain is built from TRBV7-7 and TRBJ2-2, with D unclear. From germline, CDR1 is SSHAT and CDR2 FNYEAQ (reference sequence). The V end lost 2 bases, the J end lost 1 base, and 11 bases lay between the germline ends. This CDR3 is built from 16 residues. Using reference TRBV7-7 and TRBJ2-2 for the parts outside the CDR3, the full variable domain is GAGVSQSPRYKVTKRGQDVTLRCDPISSHATLYWYQQALGQGPEFLTYFNYEAQPDKSGLPSDRFSAERPEGSISTLTIQRTEQRDSAMYRCASSLSTPGNTGELFFGEGSRLTVL.

The J gene is TRBJ1-3, the V gene TRBV30; D unclear. Trimming stripped 4 bases from V and 1 base from J, with 5 bases between. The CDR3 is 12 amino acids. Germline-derived CDR1 and CDR2 are GTSNPN and SVGIG (reference sequence). The CDR3 reads CAWTGSGNTIYF. Written as DNA, the CDR3 is TGTGCCTGGACGGGGTCTGGAAACACCATATATTTT.

The rearrangement uses TRBV5-1 and TRBJ2-7; TRBD2 matches at 8 bases. CDR1 and CDR2 from the germline V gene are SGHRS and YFSETQ. This CDR3 is built from 14 residues. The junction had 4 bases not matched to a gene; V was cut back by 4 bases and J by 1 base. Here the CDR3 DNA reads TGCGCCAGCAGCATTAGCGGGGCTTCCTACGAGCAGTACTTC. This translates into CASSISGASYEQYF.

The J gene is TRBJ2-2, the V gene TRBV5-1; TRBD1 is a possible D gene (6 bases). The CDR3 consists of 16 residues. V was clipped by 0 bases and J by 1 base, with 10 bases between them. Germline V lookup: CDR1 SGHRS, CDR2 YFSETQ. The CDR3 bases are TGCGCCAGCAGCTTGGGACTACAGGGGAACACCGGGGAGCTGTTTTTT. Translated: CASSLGLQGNTGELFF.

The chain links TRBV19 to TRBJ1-6; TRBD1 aligns across 9 bases. J was trimmed by 6 bases and V by 10 bases; bases with no gene match: 4. Looked up from germline, CDR1 is LNHDA and CDR2 is SQIVND (reference sequence). This CDR3 comprises 13 residues. CDR3 amino acids: CATRDRVNSPLHF. CDR3 bases: TGTGCCACGCGGGACAGGGTTAATTCACCCCTCCACTTT. The full variable domain, its missing parts supplied by reference TRBV19 and TRBJ1-6, is DGGITQSPKYLFRKEGQNVTLSCEQNLNHDAMYWYRQDPGQGLRLIYYSQIVNDFQKGDIAEGYSVSREKKESFPLTVTSAQKNPTAFYLCATRDRVNSPLHFGNGTRLTVT.

V is TRBV20-1 and J is TRBJ1-1; D unresolved. This CDR3 comprises 11 residues. Trimming left V 6 bases short and J 7 bases short, with 12 bases between. The germline V gene encodes CDR1 DFQATT and CDR2 SNEGSKA (reference sequence). The CDR3, as DNA: TGCAGTGCATGGTCCGTAGATGAAGCTTTCTTT. This encodes CSAWSVDEAFF.

The chain couples TRBV30 to TRBJ2-3; 10 bases agree with TRBD2. V lost 0 bases, J lost 0 bases, and 12 bases stayed unmatched. The CDR3 extends over 19 amino acids. Germline-derived CDR1 and CDR2 are GTSNPN and SVGIG (reference sequence). The CDR3 here is CAWSVLNPGLALSTDTQYF. As DNA, the CDR3 is TGTGCCTGGAGTGTACTAAACCCGGGACTAGCGTTGAGCACAGATACGCAGTATTTT.

The chain recombines TRBV2 with TRBJ1-1; D not certain. The ends were cut back, 7 bases at V and 4 bases at J, with 19 bases in the middle. In germline, CDR1 is SNHLY, CDR2 FYNNEI. The CDR3 has 15 residues. The CDR3 region has the DNA TGTGCCAGCACTCCCGGCCGGGGTGCTATCACTGAAGCTTTCTTT. Translation gives CASTPGRGAITEAFF.

This clone has only one observation. This rearrangement joins TRBV27 to TRBJ1-5; D possibly corresponds to TRBD1 (5 bases). Looked up from germline, CDR1 is MNHEY and CDR2 is SMNVEV (reference sequence). This CDR3 contains 16 residues. The V and J ends lost 2 bases and 6 bases respectively, with 17 bases between them. The CDR3: CASSLKGGQGSQPQHF. As DNA, the CDR3 is TGTGCCAGCAGTTTAAAAGGAGGGCAGGGTAGTCAGCCCCAGCATTTT.

V gene TRBV5-8 combines with J gene TRBJ1-5, with 7 bases aligning to TRBD1. The V and J ends lost 0 bases and 5 bases, in that order; junction bases with no gene match: 8. The CDR3 has 16 amino acids. CDR1 SGHTS and CDR2 YDEGEE come from the germline V gene. The CDR3 region has the DNA TGTGCCAGCAGCTTGGGACGGGACAGATGGGATCAGCCCCAGCATTTT. Protein product: CASSLGRDRWDQPQHF.

The chain carries TRBV4-1 and TRBJ2-3, with 13 nucleotides matching TRBD2. The CDR3 has 17 amino acids. Germline V gene data show CDR1 as MGHRA and CDR2 as YSYEKL. The trim removed 2 bases at V and 8 bases at J, leaving 10 bases unmatched. The CDR3 is CASSQRTSGGLPATQYF. As DNA, the CDR3 is TGCGCCAGCAGCCAACGGACTAGCGGGGGTCTGCCGGCTACGCAGTATTTT.

V is TRBV2 and J is TRBJ2-5; no firm D call. The CDR3 covers 15 residues. Germline V gene data show CDR1 as SNHLY and CDR2 as FYNNEI. V shed 4 bases and J shed 2 bases, with 14 bases lying between them. This CDR3 reads CASSVTAEPQETQYF. As DNA, the CDR3 is TGTGCCAGCAGTGTCACGGCGGAACCACAAGAGACCCAGTACTTC.

The rearrangement joins TRBV7-2 to TRBJ2-5; D not resolved. V shed 4 bases and J shed 1 base, with 7 bases lying between them. Germline V gives CDR1 SGHTA, CDR2 FQGNSA. The CDR3 loop spans 13 amino acids. CDR3 amino acids: CASSSPPQETQYF. The CDR3 nucleotides are TGTGCCAGCAGCTCTCCCCCCCAAGAGACCCAGTACTTC.

In its sample, this clone was seen once. This chain links TRBV2 with TRBJ1-2, with D uncertain. The CDR3 is made up of 12 amino acids. Trimming shortened V by 7 bases and J by 8 bases, and 14 bases separated the two germline ends. Germline V lookup: CDR1 SNHLY, CDR2 FYNNEI. CDR3 sequence: CASTREMGGYTF. CDR3 nucleotide sequence: TGTGCCAGCACCCGGGAAATGGGGGGCTACACCTTC. Full variable domain (missing parts from reference TRBV2 and TRBJ1-2): EPEVTQTPSHQVTQMGQEVILRCVPISNHLYFYWYRQILGQKVEFLVSFYNNEISEKSEIFDDQFSVERPDGSNFTLKIRSTKLEDSAMYFCASTREMGGYTFGSGTRLTVV.

V gene TRBV3-1 (or the pseudogene TRBV3-2) combines with J gene TRBJ1-1; D remains unclear. Germline CDR1 and CDR2: LGHDT and YNNKEL (reference sequence). The CDR3 contains 11 residues. Trimming shortened V by 3 bases and J by 7 bases, and 6 bases separated the two germline ends. DNA of the CDR3: TGTGCCAGCAGCCAGTCAGGTGAAGCTTTCTTT. It encodes CASSQSGEAFF.

This sequence joins TRBV10-3 and TRBJ1-5; 10 nucleotides agree with TRBD1. The J segment lost 4 bases and the V segment lost 2 bases, leaving 8 bases of the junction unmatched. Germline assignment: CDR1 ENHRY and CDR2 SYGVKD. CDR3 length equals 17 residues. This chain's CDR3 is CAISEDRGRVGNQPQHF. The DNA of the CDR3 is TGTGCCATCAGTGAGGACAGGGGGCGGGTGGGAAATCAGCCCCAGCATTTT.

The chain recombines TRBV24-1 with TRBJ1-2, with D unclear. The V and J ends lost 10 bases and 5 bases respectively, with 16 bases between them. The CDR3 totals 13 residues. The germline CDR1 and CDR2 sequences are KGHDR and SFDVKD. The CDR3, as DNA: TGTGCCACTTGGGGTAAGCCGGGGTATGGCTACACCTTC. It yields the protein CATWGKPGYGYTF.

Of note for this clone: Additional DNA sequences in this sample encode the identical CDR3. CDR3 DNA sequence: TGTGCCAGCAGCGAGACAGGGGGGGGGCAGCCCCAGCATTTT. This sequence encodes CASSETGGGQPQHF. The chain links TRBV9 to TRBJ1-5, with 9 bases fitting TRBD1. Germline assignment: CDR1 SGDLS and CDR2 YYNGEE. The CDR3 runs 14 residues. The trim removed 3 bases at V and 7 bases at J, leaving 5 bases unmatched.

V usage is TRBV18 and J usage is TRBJ1-1; the match to TRBD1 covers 7 bases. The junction had 0 bases not matched to a gene; V was cut back by 0 bases and J by 8 bases. CDR1 is KGHSH, CDR2 LQKENI, per germline. The CDR3 runs to 12 residues. The CDR3 spells CASSPPDREAFF. The CDR3 DNA sequence: TGTGCCAGCTCACCACCGGACAGGGAAGCTTTCTTT.